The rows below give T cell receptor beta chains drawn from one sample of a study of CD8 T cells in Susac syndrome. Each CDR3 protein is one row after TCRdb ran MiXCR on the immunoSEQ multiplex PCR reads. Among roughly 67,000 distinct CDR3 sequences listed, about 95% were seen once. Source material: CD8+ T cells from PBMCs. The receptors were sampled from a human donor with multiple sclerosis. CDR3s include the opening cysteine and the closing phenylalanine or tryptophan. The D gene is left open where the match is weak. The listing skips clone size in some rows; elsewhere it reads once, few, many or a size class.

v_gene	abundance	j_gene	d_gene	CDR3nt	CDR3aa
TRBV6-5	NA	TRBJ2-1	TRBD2	TGTGCCAGCAGTTACCTAGCGGGAGCAGTCAATGAGCAGTTCTTC	CASSYLAGAVNEQFF
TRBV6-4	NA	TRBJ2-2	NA	TGTGCCAGCAGTGCGGGTTTAGAGAACACCGGGGAGCTGTTTTTT	CASSAGLENTGELFF
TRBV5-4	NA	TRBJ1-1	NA	TGTGCCAGCAGCGTGAAGACAGTCAACACTGAAGCTTTCTTT	CASSVKTVNTEAFF
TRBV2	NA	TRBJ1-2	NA	TGTGCCAGCAGTGAAGCGGCGGCAGGGGAAAACTATGGCTACACCTTC	CASSEAAAGENYGYTF
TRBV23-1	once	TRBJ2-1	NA	TGCGCCAGCAGTCAACACCTGCAAAGCATACTCTACAATGAGCAGTTCTTC	CASSQHLQSILYNEQFF
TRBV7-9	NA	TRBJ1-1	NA	TGTGCCAGCAGCTTAGGAAGGGGGTTCCCGAACACTGAAGCTTTCTTT	CASSLGRGFPNTEAFF
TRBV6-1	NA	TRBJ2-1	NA	TGTGCCAGCAATATGCTAGGTATTTACAATGAGCAGTTCTTC	CASNMLGIYNEQFF
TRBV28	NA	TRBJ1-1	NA	TGTGCCTCCTTAACCCGGGCGGGGGTACACACTGAAGCTTTCTTT	CASLTRAGVHTEAFF
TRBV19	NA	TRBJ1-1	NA	TGTGCCAGTAGTTACGGGATCACTGAAGCTTTCTTT	CASSYGITEAFF
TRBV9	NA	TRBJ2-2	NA	TGTGCCAGCAGAACACTCGACGCGGAGGGGGAGCTGTTTTTT	CASRTLDAEGELFF
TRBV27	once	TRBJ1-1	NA	TGTGCCAGCAGTTTAGGGCTGACCCACACTGAAGCTTTCTTT	CASSLGLTHTEAFF
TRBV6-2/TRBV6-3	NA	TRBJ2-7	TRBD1	TGTGCCAGCAGTAAGGGACAGCGGATCGGTTACGAGCAGTACTTC	CASSKGQRIGYEQYF
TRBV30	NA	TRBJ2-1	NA	TGTGCCTGGAGTGGTCTCGAAACCTACAATGAGCAGTTCTTC	CAWSGLETYNEQFF
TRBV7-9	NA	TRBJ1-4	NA	TGTGCCAGCAGCTTAGGAGACGTAACTAATGAAAAACTGTTTTTT	CASSLGDVTNEKLFF
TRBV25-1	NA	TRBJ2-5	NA	TGTGCCAGCAATTGGGGGGGGGCTGGGGAGACCCAGTACTTC	CASNWGGAGETQYF
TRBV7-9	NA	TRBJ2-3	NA	TGTGCCAGCACCTACACGGGACCCTCCACAGATACGCAGTATTTT	CASTYTGPSTDTQYF
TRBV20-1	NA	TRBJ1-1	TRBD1	TGCAGTGCTAGAGGGGACAGGGACACTGAAGCTTTCTTT	CSARGDRDTEAFF
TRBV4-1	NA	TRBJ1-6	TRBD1	TGCGCCAGCAGCCTTAAAACCGGGACAGCAGAAAATTCACCCCTCCACTTT	CASSLKTGTAENSPLHF
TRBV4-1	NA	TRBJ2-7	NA	TGCGCCAGCAGCCAGGCCGGGACCCCCTACGAGCAGTACTTC	CASSQAGTPYEQYF
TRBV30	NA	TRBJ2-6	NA	TGTGCCTGGAGTTGGAGAAAGGGGCTGGGGGCCAACGTCCTGACTTTC	CAWSWRKGLGANVLTF
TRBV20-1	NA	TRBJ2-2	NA	TGCAGTGCTAGAGATGGGAACACCGGGGAGCTGTTTTTT	CSARDGNTGELFF
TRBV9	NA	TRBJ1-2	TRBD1	TGTGCCAGCAGCGGGACAGGGGGGGAAGGCTACACCTTC	CASSGTGGEGYTF
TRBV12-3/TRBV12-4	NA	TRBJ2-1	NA	TGTGCCAGCAGTGCGGACGGAGCCTACAATGAGCAGTTCTTC	CASSADGAYNEQFF
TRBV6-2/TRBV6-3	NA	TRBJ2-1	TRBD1	TGTGCCAGCAGTTACTCTCAGGGGGCGAGTGAGCAGTTCTTC	CASSYSQGASEQFF
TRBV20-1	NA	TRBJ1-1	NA	TGCAGTGCTAGAGATCGGGGGACGGACACTGAAGCTTTCTTT	CSARDRGTDTEAFF
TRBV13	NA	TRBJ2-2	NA	TGTGCCAGCAGCTTAGAAGCTTCTAACACCGGGGAGCTGTTTTTT	CASSLEASNTGELFF
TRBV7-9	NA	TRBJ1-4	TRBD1	TGTGCCAGCATCCATTCTACCGGGACAGCTAATGAAAAACTGTTTTTT	CASIHSTGTANEKLFF
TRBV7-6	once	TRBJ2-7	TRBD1	TGTGCCAGCGCTCCCGGGGGGACAGGGCCCCACGAGCAGTACTTC	CASAPGGTGPHEQYF
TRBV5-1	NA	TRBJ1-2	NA	TGCGCCAGCAGCTTAGGGGACAACTATGGCTACACCTTC	CASSLGDNYGYTF
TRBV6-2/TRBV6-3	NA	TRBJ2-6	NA	TGTGCCAGCAGTAATACTGGGGCCAACGTCCTGACTTTC	CASSNTGANVLTF
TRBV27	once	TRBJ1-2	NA	TGTGCCAGCAGCCAGGGTAACAATGGCTACACCTTC	CASSQGNNGYTF
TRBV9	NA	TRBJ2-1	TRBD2	TGTGCCAGCAGCGTGACTAGCGGTTACAATGAGCAGTTCTTC	CASSVTSGYNEQFF
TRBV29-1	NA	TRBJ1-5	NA	TGCAGCGTTGAAGACCCCGGAGGCGGAGATCAGCCCCAGCATTTT	CSVEDPGGGDQPQHF
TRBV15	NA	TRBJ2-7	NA	TGTGCCACCAGCCCAAGTAGGGGGAAGGGGTACGAGCAGTACTTC	CATSPSRGKGYEQYF
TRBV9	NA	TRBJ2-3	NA	TGTGCCAGCAGCGTAGTGAGGGGAACAGATACGCAGTATTTT	CASSVVRGTDTQYF
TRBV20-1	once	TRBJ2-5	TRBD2	TGCAGTGCTAGAGATAGTGGGGAGACTAGCGGTCCGTACCAAGAGACCCAGTACTTC	CSARDSGETSGPYQETQYF
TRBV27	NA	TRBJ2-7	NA	TGTGCCAGCAGTTTATCGTCCGGGTCGGACGAGCAGTACTTC	CASSLSSGSDEQYF
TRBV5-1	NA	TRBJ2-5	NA	TGCGCCAGCAGCTCGCTCCCGGCGCAGGGGCTGGGAGAGACCCAGTACTTC	CASSSLPAQGLGETQYF
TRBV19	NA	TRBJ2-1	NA	TGTGCCAGTAGCCACCCTACTTACAATGAGCAGTTCTTC	CASSHPTYNEQFF
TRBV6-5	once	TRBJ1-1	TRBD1	TGTGCCAGCAGTTTCGGACAGGGCTTATTCGGCGCTGAAGCTTTCTTT	CASSFGQGLFGAEAFF
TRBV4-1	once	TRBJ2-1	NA	TGCGCCAGCAGCCAAGATGGGGCCAATGAGCAGTTCTTC	CASSQDGANEQFF
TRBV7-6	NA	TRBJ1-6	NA	TGTGCCAGCAGCTTAGCGGGAGCGCCACCCCTCCACTTT	CASSLAGAPPLHF
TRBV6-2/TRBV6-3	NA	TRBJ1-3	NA	TGTGCCACTGTTGGGCGGCCGAATATCTCTGGAAACACCATATATTTT	CATVGRPNISGNTIYF